The clone carrying this TCR beta chain was seen only a few times. PCR employed 60 Vbeta and 13 Jbeta primers. Profiled with immunoSEQ multiplex PCR; TCRdb holds only in-frame clones, not every one. Of approximately 73,000 clones listed, over 55% are singletons. Germline V gene lookup returns CDR1 SGHVS and CDR2 FQNEAQ. The CDR3 covers 16 residues. V shed 5 bases and J 6 bases; nucleotides not matched to a gene: 9. Healthy bone marrow donors made up the donors. The source of the sample is a study of cytomegalovirus exposure and HLA in healthy donors. The sample comprised PBMCs. This sequence originates from a man aged 25 to 40 in good health and CMV-seropositive. V is TRBV7-8 and J is TRBJ2-1, with 11 bases that match TRBD2. Written as DNA, the CDR3 is TGTGCCAGCAGCGGAACTAGCGGGAGAGGCGGCAATGAGCAGTTCTTC. Protein: CASSGTSGRGGNEQFF.